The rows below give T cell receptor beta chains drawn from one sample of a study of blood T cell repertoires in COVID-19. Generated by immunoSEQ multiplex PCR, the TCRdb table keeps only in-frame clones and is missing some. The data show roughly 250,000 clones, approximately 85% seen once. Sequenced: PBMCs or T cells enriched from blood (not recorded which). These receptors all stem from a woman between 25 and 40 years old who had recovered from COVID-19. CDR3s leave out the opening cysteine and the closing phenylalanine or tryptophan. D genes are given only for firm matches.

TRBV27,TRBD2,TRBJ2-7,ASSSPGLARQAQY
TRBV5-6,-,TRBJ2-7,ASSSTNRVYEQY
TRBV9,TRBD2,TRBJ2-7,ASSVTAGGYNEQY
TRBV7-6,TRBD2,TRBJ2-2,ASSLASGGNTGELF
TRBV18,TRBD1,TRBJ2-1,ASSPLDRVLEQF
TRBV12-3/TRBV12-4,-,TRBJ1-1,ASSRGQNTEAF
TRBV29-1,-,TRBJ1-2,SVGTGIGANYGYT
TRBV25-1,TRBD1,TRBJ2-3,ASSADRGLRDTQY
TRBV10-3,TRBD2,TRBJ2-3,ATGTSGGMPTDTQY
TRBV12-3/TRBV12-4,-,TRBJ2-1,ASSPRSLGVQF
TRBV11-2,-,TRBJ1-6,ASSFTGSYNSPLH
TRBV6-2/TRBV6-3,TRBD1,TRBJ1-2,ASSYSTGPNYGYT
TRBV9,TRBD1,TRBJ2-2,ASDRGGTYTGELF
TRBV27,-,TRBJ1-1,ASSTLGQSAF
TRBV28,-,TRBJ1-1,ASSPWKGPLRNTEAF
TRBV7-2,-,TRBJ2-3,ASSLNIGVTDTQY
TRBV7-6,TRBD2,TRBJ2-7,ASSRAGGPDEQY
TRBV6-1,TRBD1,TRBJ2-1,ASSENWGQGPYNEQF
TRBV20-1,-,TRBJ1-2,SASPTNYGYT
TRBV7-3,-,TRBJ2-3,ASSPFDRDTDTQY
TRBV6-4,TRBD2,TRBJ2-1,ASRPGLAGGPSSYNEQF
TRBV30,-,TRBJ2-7,AWSRGQSYEQY
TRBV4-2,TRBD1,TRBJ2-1,ASSQGDSSYNEQF
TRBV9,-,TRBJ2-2,ASSFQAGPGELF
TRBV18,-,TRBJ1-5,ASSPLQGSNQPQH
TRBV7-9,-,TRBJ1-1,ASSLSGSLAFNTEAF
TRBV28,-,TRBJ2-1,ASSLGGTYNEQF